What follows is one T cell receptor beta chain and its context. Antigen unknown. From the reads, TCRdb called clonotypes with MiXCR, one entry per CDR3 protein. The table lists 120,000 to 150,000 distinct CDR3 sequences, roughly 6% of them singletons, with more than 15% in the top ten. The data were obtained in a study of T cell repertoires in cytomegalovirus infection. About the study: Public TCR beta signature analysis indicated the presence of both CMV infection and matching HLA type.

General study findings and limits: Dominant in the ex vivo response were TCR beta clonotypes restricted by HLA-C and specific for CMV. CMV carriers having the relevant HLA were flagged by cumulative public TCR beta family frequency.

The CDR3 totals 15 residues. Germline loops: CDR1 SGHRS, CDR2 YFSETQ. Trimming left V 2 bases short and J 1 base short, with 10 bases between. This receptor was obtained from a human donor in good health (CMV status not recorded). Some clones in this sample may be carry-over from other donors' samples. The chain recombines TRBV5-1 with TRBJ2-1; perhaps TRBD2 as D (6 bases). The sample comprised PBMCs. The CDR3 bases are TGCGCCAGCAGCTTAGGAGGGGTATCCTACAATGAGCAGTTCTTC. Protein sequence: CASSLGGVSYNEQFF.